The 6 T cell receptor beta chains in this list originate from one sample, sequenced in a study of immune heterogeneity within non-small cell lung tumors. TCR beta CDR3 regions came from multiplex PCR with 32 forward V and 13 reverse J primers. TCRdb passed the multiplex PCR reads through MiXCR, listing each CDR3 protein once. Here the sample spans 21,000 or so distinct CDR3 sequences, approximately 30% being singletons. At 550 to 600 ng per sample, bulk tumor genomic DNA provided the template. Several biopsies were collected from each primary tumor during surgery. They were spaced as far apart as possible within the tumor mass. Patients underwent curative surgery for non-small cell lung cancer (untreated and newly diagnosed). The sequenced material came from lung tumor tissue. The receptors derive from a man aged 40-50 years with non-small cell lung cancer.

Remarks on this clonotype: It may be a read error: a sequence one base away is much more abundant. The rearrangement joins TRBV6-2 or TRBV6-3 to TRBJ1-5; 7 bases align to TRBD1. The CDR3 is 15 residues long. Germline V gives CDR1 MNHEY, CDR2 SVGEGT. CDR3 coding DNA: TGTGCCAGCAGGAAAACAGGGGAGCCCCATCAGCCCCCGCATTTT. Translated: CASRKTGEPHQPPHF.

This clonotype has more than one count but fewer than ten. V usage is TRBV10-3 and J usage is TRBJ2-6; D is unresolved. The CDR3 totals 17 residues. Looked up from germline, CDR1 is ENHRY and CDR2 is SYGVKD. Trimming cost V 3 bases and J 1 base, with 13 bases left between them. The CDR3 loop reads CAISESRTASGANVLTF. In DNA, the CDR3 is TGTGCCATCAGTGAATCTAGGACGGCTTCTGGGGCCAACGTCCTGACTTTC.

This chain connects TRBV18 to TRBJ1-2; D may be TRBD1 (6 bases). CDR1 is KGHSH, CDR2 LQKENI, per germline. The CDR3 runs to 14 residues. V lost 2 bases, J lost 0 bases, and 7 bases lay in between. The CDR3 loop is CASSPSGANYGYTF. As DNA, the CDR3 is TGTGCCAGCTCACCATCAGGGGCTAACTATGGCTACACCTTC.

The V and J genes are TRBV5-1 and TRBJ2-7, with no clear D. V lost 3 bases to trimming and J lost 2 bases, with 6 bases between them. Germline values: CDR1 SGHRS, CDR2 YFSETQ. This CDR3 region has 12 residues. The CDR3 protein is CASSSDAYEQYF. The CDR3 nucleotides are TGCGCCAGCAGCTCCGATGCCTACGAGCAGTACTTC.

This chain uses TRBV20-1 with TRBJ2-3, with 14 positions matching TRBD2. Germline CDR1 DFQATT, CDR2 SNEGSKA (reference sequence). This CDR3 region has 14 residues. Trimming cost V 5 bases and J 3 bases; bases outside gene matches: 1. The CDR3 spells CSARTSGRTDTQYF. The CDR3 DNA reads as TGCAGTGCTCGGACTAGCGGGAGGACAGATACGCAGTATTTT.

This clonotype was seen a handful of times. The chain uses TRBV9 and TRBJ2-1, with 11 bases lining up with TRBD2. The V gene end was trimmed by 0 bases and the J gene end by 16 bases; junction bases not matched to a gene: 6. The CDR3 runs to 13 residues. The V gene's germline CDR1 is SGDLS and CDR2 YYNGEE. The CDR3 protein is CASSVEASGRLFF. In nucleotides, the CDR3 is TGTGCCAGCAGCGTAGAAGCTAGCGGGAGGCTATTCTTC.